This TCR beta chain was recorded in a study of T cells in Graves' hyperthyroidism and ophthalmopathy (dated by TCRdb to about 2019). Broadly, across the study: Peripheral blood samples were taken at the time of initial diagnosis, prior to any treatment. TCR V-J signatures able to tell the groups apart were searched for in a discovery cohort of 90 to 100 patients, of whom approximately 40 had Graves' ophthalmopathy and more than 55 had stable Graves' hyperthyroidism. After blood sampling, hyperthyroidism patients were treated with methimazole at a starting dose of 30 mg daily, and ophthalmopathy patients were treated with high-dose intravenous methylprednisolone. In roughly six Graves' hyperthyroidism patients, the study also compared T-cell repertoires from thyroid tissue with T-cell repertoires from blood. The 85 to 100 discovery patients were divided at random into training and test sets in a 7:3 ratio. Whether ophthalmopathy could be predicted prospectively was tested in an independent validation cohort made up of approximately 19 hyperthyroidism patients plus 17 patients who later progressed to ophthalmopathy. The paper reports TCR Vbeta CDR3 sequencing of 140 or so peripheral blood samples: over 40 ophthalmopathy, under 80 hyperthyroidism and about 17 progressor patients. What the authors observed across the whole study: No statistical method was used to fix the sample size in advance, and group allocation was not hidden from the investigators. Most expanded thyroid clonotypes (frequency above 0.001) were also found in blood, which suggests that blood repertoires may mirror thyroid immune responses. In cross-validation, a model built on a 13 V-J signature told ophthalmopathy apart from stable hyperthyroidism with 87.88% sensitivity and 81% to 82% specificity, and in testing the same model reached 80%/75%. In validation, progression to ophthalmopathy was predicted by the model with roughly 69% sensitivity and approximately 78% specificity, a median of about 6.4 months before onset.

The TCR beta CDR3 regions were amplified from RNA transcripts. A first-round RT-PCR of the TCR CDR3 used the HTBI primer set with the Qiagen OneStep RT-PCR kit. The libraries were constructed in a second round of multiplex PCR and then size-selected and purified. Sequencing of the libraries was done on an Illumina HiSeq2000 using paired-end 100 bp reads. In the paper's pipeline: SOAPnuke was used to process the raw data, throwing out any read that contained adapters or uncalled bases, had a mean Phred below 15, or lacked an exact constant-primer or identifier match. High-quality paired reads were merged with COPE v1.2.5, and unique nucleotide sequences were defined as clonotypes. MiTCR v1.1 was used to align the clonotypes against IMGT TRBV, TRBD and TRBJ reference segments. Analysis was restricted to V-J combinations with a frequency above 0.0001, which covered roughly 99% of repertoires. The TCS score was defined as F50 (clonal expansion) divided by E x V (chaos), with BLOSUM62-based TCRdist calculated between CDR3 peptides within each V-J. Welch's t-statistics and random forest reduced roughly 540 V-J features to about 13, which were used in a naive Bayes classifier (R e1071). In-frame beta chains were kept once TCRdb had trimmed the public reads at Q25 with fastp and called clones with MiXCR. Rows with a matching CDR3 protein are joined into one entry that keeps the most common DNA and genes. None of the V and J calls come from the authors' own analysis; TCRdb made them. The sample table contains about 400,000 distinct CDR3 sequences; only one count was recorded for approximately 25% of them. The top ten clonotypes cover around 79% of the sample.

Including cysteine and phenylalanine, the CDR3 has 12 amino acids. Of the read, only the CDR3 DNA is kept; its 36 bases are in frame from base 1. CDR1 and CDR2, per the germline V gene (reference sequence), are DFQATT and SNEGSKA. V is pared back by 0 bases and J by 9 bases, with 9 bases lying between the germline termini. With respect to this clonotype: Its antigen is currently not known. The sample holds no much larger clone one base away, and base qualities are not on file.

Stable Graves' hyperthyroidism was defined as the absence of progression to ophthalmopathy over 18 months of follow-up. Hyperthyroidism patients were aged 18 to 65 years and newly diagnosed, with disease duration of less than 2 months. The study excluded patients with uncontrolled infections, other autoimmune diseases, pregnancy or lactation. Diagnoses were based on clinical symptoms, serum thyroxine and TRAb, thyroid ultrasound and orbital computed tomography. PBMCs were isolated from 7.5 to 10 ml of fresh peripheral blood by Ficoll-Paque density gradient centrifugation. Total RNA was extracted using Trizol reagent, and RNA quality was assessed on an Agilent 2100 Bioanalyzer.

Sequencing was carried out using blood. This receptor was obtained from a man over 45 with Graves' hyperthyroidism. Rearrangement joined TRBV20-1 to TRBJ2-1, with TRBD2 as a weak D call on 6 bases. The DNA sequence reads TGCAGTGCTAGAGATCTCGGGAGTGAGCAGTTCTTC. Its coded protein is CSARDLGSEQFF.